This T cell receptor (beta chain) was identified during a study of T cell repertoires in aging, cancer and after chemotherapy. Study-level background: The whole study produced a dataset of approximately 10 million TCR reads.

Study-wide results and caveats: Across the chemotherapy interval, each cancer cohort showed higher median generation probability, suggesting thymic rebound.

This clonotype was detected only a few times. Its antigen is still unknown. TCR beta rearrangements were amplified from peripheral blood genomic DNA. The CDR3 consists of 16 residues. The germline V gene encodes CDR1 MNHEY and CDR2 SVGAGI. Trimming took off 7 bases at V and 9 bases at J, with 27 bases between the two ends. Multiplex touch-down PCR with TRB-A/B primers amplified rearranged V-D-J TRB sequences. TCRdb processed the multiplex PCR reads anew with MiXCR; each CDR3 protein has one entry. The sample lists roughly 8,500 distinct CDR3 sequences, less than 65% occurring once. The clonotype was recovered from a human donor with a solid tumor. The chain combines TRBV6-5 with TRBJ2-5; weak D call: TRBD2 (5 bases). The sample comprised blood. The chain's CDR3 is CASNPGSNDGGGAQYF. Here the CDR3 DNA reads TGTGCCAGCAACCCGGGGTCGAATGACGGCGGCGGAGCCCAGTACTTC.